This entry lists 10 T cell receptor beta chains sequenced from one sample in a study of blood T cell repertoires in COVID-19. Data came from immunoSEQ multiplex PCR; TCRdb stores just in-frame clones and leaves some out. The profile shows approximately 70,000 clones, roughly nine tenths of them singletons. Sequencing was carried out using peripheral blood. These receptors all come from a man aged 50 to 59 with COVID-19, enrolled during active disease.

J is TRBJ2-1 and V is TRBV4-1; TRBD2 agrees at 12 bases. J lost 5 bases, V lost 1 base, and 6 bases had no gene match. This CDR3 has 17 amino acids. Germline lookup yields CDR1 MGHRA and CDR2 YSYEKL. The CDR3 DNA follows: TGCGCCAGCAGCCAAGTCCGGGCTAGCGGGAGGGACAATGAGCAGTTCTTC. Protein product: CASSQVRASGRDNEQFF.

The chain recombines TRBV30 with TRBJ1-3; D perhaps matches TRBD1 (5 bases). Germline CDR1 reads GTSNPN; CDR2 reads SVGIG (reference sequence). The CDR3 spans 15 residues. Trimming took off 2 bases at V and 0 bases at J, with 11 bases between the two ends. The CDR3 nucleotides read TGTGCCTGGAGTACGTACAGGAGCTCTGGAAACACCATATATTTT. Encoded protein: CAWSTYRSSGNTIYF.

This chain uses TRBV18 with TRBJ2-1; tentative D call: TRBD1 (5 bases). Trimming took 3 bases from V and 2 from J, leaving 14 bases between them. The CDR3 loop spans 16 amino acids. CDR1 is KGHSH, CDR2 LQKENI, per germline. The CDR3, as DNA: TGTGCCAGCTCACCTTACAGGCCCACGACCTACAATGAGCAGTTCTTC. As protein: CASSPYRPTTYNEQFF.

The chain employs TRBV7-9 and TRBJ2-7; perhaps TRBD1 as D (6 bases). The CDR3 extends over 13 amino acids. V was shortened by 3 bases and J by 4 bases, with 10 bases between the two germline ends. Germline CDR1 SEHNR, CDR2 FQNEAQ (reference sequence). The CDR3 nucleotides read TGTGCCAGCAGCTTCCGGGACAATTACGAGCAGTACTTC. Amino acids: CASSFRDNYEQYF.

The chain uses TRBV6-1 and TRBJ2-5; 16 bases are a match to TRBD2. V trimming: 4 bases; J trimming: 4 bases; junction bases outside the gene matches: 9. There are 18 residues in the CDR3. From germline, CDR1 is MNHNS and CDR2 SASEGT. The CDR3 DNA is TGTGCCAGCAGTGTGGGGGGGACTAGCGGGAGGGCCAGAGAGACCCAGTACTTC. Its protein product is CASSVGGTSGRARETQYF.

In this sample, this clone turned up once. The J gene is TRBJ1-2, the V gene TRBV18; no definite D call. V dropped 3 bases and J dropped 0 bases, with 5 bases sitting between them. Germline CDR1 reads KGHSH; CDR2 reads LQKENI. This CDR3 has 13 amino acids. CDR3 bases: TGTGCCAGCTCACCCGGGACTAACTATGGCTACACCTTC. This translates into CASSPGTNYGYTF. The full variable domain, with the rest looked up from reference TRBV18 and TRBJ1-2, is NAGVMQNPRHLVRRRGQEARLRCSPMKGHSHVYWYRQLPEEGLKFMVYLQKENIIDESGMPKERFSAEFPKEGPSILRIQQVVRGDSAAYFCASSPGTNYGYTFGSGTRLTVV.

This clone was observed once. CDR3 DNA sequence: TGTGCCAGCAGCTTCCGGGACTCGCTGATCACAGATACGCAGTATTTT. This gives the protein CASSFRDSLITDTQYF. The chain uses TRBV11-2 and TRBJ2-3; D possibly corresponds to TRBD2 (6 bases). With 3 bases removed from V and 2 bases from J, the gap between germline ends came to 15 bases. Germline values: CDR1 SGHAT, CDR2 FQNNGV. The CDR3 consists of 16 residues.

The table lists this clone with a count of one. The V call is TRBV14, the J call TRBJ2-4, with TRBD1 matching over 8 bases. Germline V gene lookup returns CDR1 SGHDN and CDR2 FVKESK. CDR3 length: 14 amino acids. V was pared by 5 bases and J by 8 bases, with 8 bases of the junction left unmatched. CDR3 DNA: TGTGCCAGCAGCAAACAGGGGGTTGCGGACATTCAGTACTTC. This sequence encodes CASSKQGVADIQYF.

The V and J genes are TRBV6-1 and TRBJ1-1; D gene ambiguous. The V and J ends lost 2 bases and 4 bases respectively, with 8 bases between them. Germline V CDR1 and CDR2: MNHNS, SASEGT. The CDR3 is 13 residues long. CDR3 DNA sequence: TGTGCCAGCAGTGAACTTGGCATCACTGAAGCTTTCTTT. Its protein is CASSELGITEAFF.

The V gene is TRBV19, the J gene TRBJ2-2; 7 nucleotides match TRBD2. Germline CDR1 LNHDA, CDR2 SQIVND (reference sequence). The CDR3 loop spans 14 amino acids. V shed 1 base and J 5 bases; nucleotides not matched to a gene: 1. The CDR3 loop is CASSIVGGTGELFF. In DNA, the CDR3 is TGTGCCAGTAGTATAGTCGGGGGGACCGGGGAGCTGTTTTTT.